One sample yielded the 7 T cell receptor beta chains listed below, sequenced in a study of OX40 agonist ivuxolimab in advanced cancers. The assay was immunoSEQ multiplex PCR, and TCRdb's table has in-frame clones only and misses some. The sample shows fewer than 95,000 clones, roughly 90% of them seen only once. The sequencing used CD4+ or CD8+ T cells sorted from blood, collected in a trial of the OX40 agonist ivuxolimab. The receptors here all came from an adult with an advanced solid tumor such as melanoma, head and neck, liver or kidney cancer.

The rearrangement uses TRBV30 and TRBJ2-1; the match to TRBD1 covers 9 bases. After removal of 4 bases from V and 4 bases from J, the junction contained 2 bases not matched to a gene. CDR3 length equals 13 residues. Germline CDR1 GTSNPN, CDR2 SVGIG (reference sequence). CDR3 in DNA: TGTGCCTGGAAGGGACAGGGATACAATGAGCAGTTCTTC. Its translation: CAWKGQGYNEQFF.

The chain combines TRBV5-6 with TRBJ1-2; 7 bases line up with TRBD1. Germline CDR1 is SGHDT and CDR2 is YYEEEE. Trimming took 6 bases from V and 3 from J; bases not matched to a gene: 5. This CDR3 is built from 13 residues. CDR3 in DNA: TGTGCCAGCACTCCAGGGGGTTACTATGGCTACACCTTC. Translation gives CASTPGGYYGYTF. Full variable domain (remainder filled in from reference TRBV5-6 and TRBJ1-2): DAGVTQSPTHLIKTRGQQVTLRCSPKSGHDTVSWYQQALGQGPQFIFQYYEEEERQRGNFPDRFSGHQFPNYSSELNVNALLLGDSALYLCASTPGGYYGYTFGSGTRLTVV.

The gene calls are TRBV11-2 and TRBJ2-7; D might be TRBD2 (6 bases). Trimming pared 4 bases from V and 0 bases from J, leaving 16 bases between. The CDR3 consists of 16 residues. Germline loops: CDR1 SGHAT, CDR2 FQNNGV. Written as DNA, the CDR3 is TGTGCCAGCAGCTCCAGGGACTCCAAACGCTCCTACGAGCAGTACTTC. Its translation is CASSSRDSKRSYEQYF.

The V call is TRBV5-5, the J call TRBJ1-2; weak D call: TRBD1 (6 bases). CDR3 size: 15 residues. The V and J ends lost 0 bases and 5 bases respectively, with 14 bases between them. Per germline, CDR1 SGHKS and CDR2 YYEKEE (reference sequence). The CDR3 loop is CASSLGQGKGYGYTF. Written as DNA, the CDR3 is TGTGCCAGCAGCTTGGGGCAGGGGAAGGGGTATGGCTACACCTTC.

The CDR3 region is CASSPLQGRGEKLFF. The DNA for the CDR3 is TGTGCCAGCAGCCCTTTACAGGGACGGGGTGAAAAACTGTTTTTT. The chain joins TRBV11-2 to TRBJ1-4; D may be TRBD1 (6 bases). The V end lost 5 bases, the J end lost 7 bases, and 17 bases lay between the germline ends. The CDR3 sequence is 15 residues long. Germline values: CDR1 SGHAT, CDR2 FQNNGV.

The CDR3: CASRDRDSFLGYTF. In nucleotides, the CDR3 is TGTGCCAGCAGGGACAGGGATAGTTTCTTGGGCTACACCTTC. The chain employs TRBV6-6 and TRBJ1-2; TRBD1 aligns across 8 bases. Germline V lookup: CDR1 MNHNY, CDR2 SVGAGI (reference sequence). The CDR3 is 14 residues long. With V trimmed by 6 bases and J by 8 bases, 11 bases remained unmatched.

As to this clone: Relative to the germline gene, one junction end is altered; a read error may explain this. Other nucleotide sequences from this sample produce the same CDR3. V and J are TRBV27 and TRBJ2-2; 9 bases agree with TRBD2. The CDR3 covers 16 residues. Per the germline V gene, CDR1 is MNHEY and CDR2 is SMNVEV (reference sequence). CDR3 DNA sequence: TGTGCCAGTAGTTCCCTTGGCGGGAGGGCCGGCGGGGAGCTGTTTTTT. This encodes CASSSLGGRAGGELFF.